This T cell receptor (beta chain) was sequenced during a study of blood T cell repertoires in COVID-19 (dated by TCRdb to about 2020). Regarding the research as a whole: Samples from collaborators originated in the United States, Italy and Spain and spanned both the acute and convalescent phases of COVID-19. The samples were drawn from two sources: the first 160 participants of the ongoing ImmuneRACE study, and over 950 subjects contributed by 6 global collaborators. A freely available public database, intended as a resource for researchers studying the immune response to SARS-CoV-2, is where the repertoires were released. The prospective study material was composed of cDNA or gDNA derived from T cells, B-cell-depleted T cells, or PBMCs. Where available, HLA class I and class II types were obtained from metadata supplied by the sample provider rather than from assay-based typing. Nearly every sample came with metadata listing a de-identified subject ID, COVID-19 status, age in years and sex. Deeply sampled blood TCRbeta repertoires from subjects exposed to, actively infected with, or recovered from COVID-19 were included in the dataset.

TCRbeta CDR3 regions were amplified from genomic DNA by means of the immunoSEQ Assay, a bias-controlled multiplex PCR. The source study handled its data this way. The number of nucleated cells in each sample was estimated by amplification of reference gene primers within the assay. To quantify the absolute abundance of each unique TCRbeta CDR3 rearrangement, sequence reads were collapsed and filtered. For each sample, productive Simpson clonality was calculated as the square root of Simpson's diversity index across productive rearrangements. TCRdb took over this immuneACCESS table, retaining in-frame rearrangements with V and J assigned. Such tables are incomplete; in checked studies, under half of the missing clones stem from an unresolved V gene, and the remainder is unexplained. D and trimming were read from the DNA, whereas the V and J calls and clone size are those reported in that table. The sample data list roughly 180,000 clones, and around 80% of these were observed just once. The top ten clonotypes cover approximately 7% of the sample.

Each collaborating institution followed its own protocols to collect whole blood in K2EDTA tubes. For TCRbeta analysis, collaborators shipped samples in one of three forms: frozen whole blood, isolated PBMCs, or DNA extracted from either of those sample types. As to this clone: Its antigen remains undetermined. Base quality data are lacking; no much larger clone is found one base away.

What the authors observed across the whole study: The amount of clinical and demographic metadata varied by source and participant and was provided uncurated.

This TCR came from a human donor in a cohort sampled during active COVID-19. Sequencing was carried out using peripheral blood.

CDR3 reads: CASRWTEWNTEAFF. In nucleotide form, the sequence is TGTGCCAGCAGATGGACAGAATGGAACACTGAAGCTTTCTTT. The rearranged chain carries TRBV2 and TRBJ1-1; TRBD1 is a possible D gene, resting on 6 matching bases. The trim is 6 bases for V and 1 base for J, with a gap of 12 bases between the germline ends. Based on the germline V gene, the CDR1 and CDR2 sequences are SNHLY and FYNNEI. Taken from cysteine to phenylalanine, the CDR3 has 14 residues. The retained sequence is limited to the CDR3, 42 bases, with the frame set at the first base.